This T cell receptor beta chain was captured in a study of cytomegalovirus exposure and HLA in healthy donors (dated by TCRdb to about 2017). In terms of the full investigation: According to a later analysis, the 120 or so validation repertoires were produced on the same platform as the 666 repertoires of the first cohort. Along with the approximately 620-subject first cohort, a separate validation cohort of over a hundred different subjects was used. To predict cytomegalovirus infection status, the study combined high-throughput TCR immunosequencing, statistical association of individual TCRs with disease status, and machine learning. The study aimed to test whether cataloging public T cell receptors could reveal signatures of past pathogen exposure. Study-wide conclusions, independent of this receptor: In the study, 150 to 200 TCR beta chains were listed as associated with cytomegalovirus. Across donors, most TCR sequences were observed very rarely, whereas some public TCRs were present in many individuals. The authors suggested that the approach could potentially be extended to other disease states and immunological phenotypes. Cytomegalovirus status was reported to be diagnosed by the classifier with high specificity and sensitivity in both the original and validation cohorts. A few of the identified cytomegalovirus-associated TCR beta chains were confirmed in vitro to be specific for cytomegalovirus antigens. A later analysis lacked HLA typing for the validation cohort, so it scored co-occurrence in that cohort across all 120 repertoires. Subsequent analysis determined that TCRs grouped into clusters in the first cohort also showed a tendency toward co-occurrence across the roughly 120 validation repertoires, and roughly 94% of cluster scores exceeded 0.

From its cysteine to its phenylalanine, the CDR3 spans 15 amino acids. The only DNA kept is the CDR3, 45 bases in frame from the first base. V is shortened by 4 bases, J by 6 bases, and the region joining them spans 15 bases. From a lookup of the germline V gene (reference sequence), CDR1 and CDR2 are SEHNR and FQNEAQ. Preparation of the library involved the immunoSEQ multiplex PCR assay. The paper's data handling went like this. To diagnose cytomegalovirus status from the catalog of TCR beta chain sequences, a statistical classification framework was built. TCRdb mirrors the immuneACCESS table, restricted to in-frame sequences. Some clones are absent from its copies; in checked studies, under half trace to an unresolved V gene, and the reason for the others is unknown. That table supplies the V and J calls and clone size; D and trimming were determined from the DNA. In this sample the table shows approximately 300,000 clones, about nine tenths of which occur a single time. The ten largest account for 0.84% of the sample.

Donors formed part of the validation cohort, which comprised approximately 130 subjects and was distinct from the first cohort of 550 to 850 subjects. In the case of this clone: Its antigen remains unidentified. Base-call qualities are not available, and no considerably larger clone is one nucleotide away.

The clonotype comes from a woman under 30 in good health and CMV-seronegative. The chain is encoded by TRBV7-9 joined to TRBJ2-2; the D gene is unclear. The specimen sequenced was PBMCs. The nucleotides read TGTGCCAGCAGCTCTTCCGTGACTCCGTCCGGGGAGCTGTTTTTT. Translated, this is CASSSSVTPSGELFF.